Listed below are T cell receptor beta chains from one sample, sequenced in a study of blood T cell repertoires in COVID-19. Assay used: immunoSEQ multiplex PCR; TCRdb lists only in-frame clones, some missing. Altogether approximately 280,000 clones are present, approximately 90% being singletons, with the ten largest covering 6% to 7%. Sequencing used PBMCs or T cells enriched from blood (not recorded which). These receptors were obtained from a woman aged 40-49 years who had recovered from COVID-19. The CDR3 runs from the conserved cysteine through the conserved F or W. The order of the fields is CDR3 protein, CDR3 DNA, D gene, clone size, J gene, V gene. The D gene is left open where the match is weak. Clone size is given for some rows only: seen once, a few or many times, or a class if the clone is expanded.

CDR3: CASSGGGSLNEQFF; DNA: TGTGCCAGCAGCGGGGGCGGGAGCTTGAATGAGCAGTTCTTC; D: NA; size: few; J: TRBJ2-1; V: TRBV7-2
CDR3: CATSDPRQGRQTQYF; DNA: TGTGCCACCAGTGATCCCCGACAGGGGAGGCAGACCCAGTACTTC; D: TRBD1; size: NA; J: TRBJ2-5; V: TRBV24-1
CDR3: CASSPHDRGKTNGYTF; DNA: TGTGCCAGCAGTCCACACGACAGGGGCAAAACGAATGGCTACACCTTC; D: TRBD1; size: NA; J: TRBJ1-2; V: TRBV28
CDR3: CASTGLAGGNEQFF; DNA: TGTGCCAGCACCGGACTAGCGGGAGGCAATGAGCAGTTCTTC; D: TRBD2; size: NA; J: TRBJ2-1; V: TRBV6-9
CDR3: CASSLGQGNQPQHF; DNA: TGTGCCAGCAGCTTGGGACAGGGCAATCAGCCCCAGCATTTT; D: TRBD1; size: once; J: TRBJ1-5; V: TRBV7-2
CDR3: CASSLGGRGDSPLHF; DNA: TGTGCCAGCAGCTTAGGTGGCAGGGGAGATTCACCCCTCCACTTT; D: NA; size: NA; J: TRBJ1-6; V: TRBV7-2
CDR3: CASSLLASTGELFF; DNA: TGTGCCAGCAGCTTACTAGCGAGCACCGGGGAGCTGTTTTTT; D: NA; size: NA; J: TRBJ2-2; V: TRBV7-3
CDR3: CASRPGTGDTGELFF; DNA: TGTGCCAGCAGACCCGGGACAGGGGACACCGGGGAGCTGTTTTTT; D: TRBD1; size: few; J: TRBJ2-2; V: TRBV2
CDR3: CANGYKNTGELFF; DNA: TGTGCCAACGGGTACAAGAACACCGGGGAGCTGTTTTTT; D: NA; size: NA; J: TRBJ2-2; V: TRBV12-3/TRBV12-4
CDR3: CASSLFSGRSGEQFF; DNA: TGCGCCAGCAGCTTGTTTAGCGGGAGAAGCGGTGAGCAGTTCTTC; D: TRBD2; size: NA; J: TRBJ2-1; V: TRBV5-1
CDR3: CASTSLDGETEQYF; DNA: TGTGCCAGCACCTCCCTCGACGGGGAGACCGAGCAGTACTTC; D: NA; size: NA; J: TRBJ2-7; V: TRBV7-9
CDR3: CSASARETGNEQFF; DNA: TGCAGTGCTAGTGCCCGGGAGACTGGCAATGAGCAGTTCTTC; D: NA; size: NA; J: TRBJ2-1; V: TRBV20-1
CDR3: CASSTGQVPNTGELFF; DNA: TGTGCCAGCAGCACAGGACAGGTACCGAACACCGGGGAGCTGTTTTTT; D: TRBD1; size: NA; J: TRBJ2-2; V: TRBV11-2
CDR3: CASSEHTRDKNYGYTF; DNA: TGTGCCAGCAGTGAACACACCCGGGACAAGAACTATGGCTACACCTTC; D: NA; size: NA; J: TRBJ1-2; V: TRBV28
CDR3: CSVDGTNTGELFF; DNA: TGCAGCGTTGATGGCACGAACACCGGGGAGCTGTTTTTT; D: NA; size: NA; J: TRBJ2-2; V: TRBV29-1
CDR3: CASSPARTSAYNEQFF; DNA: TGCGCCAGCAGCCCCGCCCGGACTAGCGCTTACAATGAGCAGTTCTTC; D: TRBD2; size: NA; J: TRBJ2-1; V: TRBV4-3
CDR3: CAISESGSVRVNEQFF; DNA: TGTGCCATCAGTGAGTCTGGTAGTGTTCGGGTCAATGAGCAGTTCTTC; D: NA; size: NA; J: TRBJ2-1; V: TRBV10-3
CDR3: CSVRGTGAFDEQYF; DNA: TGCAGCGTTCGCGGGACAGGGGCTTTCGACGAGCAGTACTTC; D: TRBD1; size: NA; J: TRBJ2-7; V: TRBV29-1
CDR3: CASSQVSGGNSPLHF; DNA: TGCGCCAGCAGCCAAGTTTCCGGAGGGAATTCACCCCTCCACTTT; D: NA; size: NA; J: TRBJ1-6; V: TRBV4-3